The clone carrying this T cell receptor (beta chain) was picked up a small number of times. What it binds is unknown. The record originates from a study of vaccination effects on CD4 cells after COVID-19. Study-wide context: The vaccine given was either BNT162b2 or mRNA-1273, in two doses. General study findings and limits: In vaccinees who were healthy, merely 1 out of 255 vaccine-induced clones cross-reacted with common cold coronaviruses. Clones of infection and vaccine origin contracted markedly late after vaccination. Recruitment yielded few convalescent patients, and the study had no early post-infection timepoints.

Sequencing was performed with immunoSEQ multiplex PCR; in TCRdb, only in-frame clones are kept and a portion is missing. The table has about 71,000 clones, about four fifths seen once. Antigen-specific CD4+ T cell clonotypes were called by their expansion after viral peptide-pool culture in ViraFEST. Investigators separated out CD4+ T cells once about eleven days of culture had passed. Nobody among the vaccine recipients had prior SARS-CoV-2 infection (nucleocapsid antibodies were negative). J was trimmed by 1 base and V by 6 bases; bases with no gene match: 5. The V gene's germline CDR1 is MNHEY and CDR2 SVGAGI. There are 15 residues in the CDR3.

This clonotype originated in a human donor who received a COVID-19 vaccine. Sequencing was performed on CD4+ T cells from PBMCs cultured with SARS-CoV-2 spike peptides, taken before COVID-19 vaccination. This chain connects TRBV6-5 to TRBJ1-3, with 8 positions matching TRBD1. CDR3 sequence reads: CASSRDRFSGNTIYF. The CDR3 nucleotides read TGTGCCAGCAGCAGGGACAGGTTTTCTGGAAACACCATATATTTT.